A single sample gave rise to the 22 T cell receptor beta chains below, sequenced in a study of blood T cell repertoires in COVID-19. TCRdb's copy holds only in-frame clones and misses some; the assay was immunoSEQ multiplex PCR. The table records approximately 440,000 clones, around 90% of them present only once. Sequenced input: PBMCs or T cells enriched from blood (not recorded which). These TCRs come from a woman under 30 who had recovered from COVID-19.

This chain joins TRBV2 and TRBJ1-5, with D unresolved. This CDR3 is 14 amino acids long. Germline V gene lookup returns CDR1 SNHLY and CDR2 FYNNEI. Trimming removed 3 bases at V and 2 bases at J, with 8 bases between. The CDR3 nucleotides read TGTGCCAGCAGTGACGAGGGAGGCAATCAGCCCCAGCATTTT. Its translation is CASSDEGGNQPQHF.

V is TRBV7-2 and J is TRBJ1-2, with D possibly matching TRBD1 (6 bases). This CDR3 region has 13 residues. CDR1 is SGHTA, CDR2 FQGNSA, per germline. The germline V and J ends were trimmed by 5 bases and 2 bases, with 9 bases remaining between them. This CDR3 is CASSIRGNYGYTF. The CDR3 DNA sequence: TGTGCCAGCAGCATCAGGGGAAACTATGGCTACACCTTC.

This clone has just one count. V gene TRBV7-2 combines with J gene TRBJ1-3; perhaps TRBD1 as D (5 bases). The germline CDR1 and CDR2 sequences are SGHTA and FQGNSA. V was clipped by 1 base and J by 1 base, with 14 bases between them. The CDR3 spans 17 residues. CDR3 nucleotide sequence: TGTGCCAGCAGCTTAGTCAGGGTGCGGGATTCTGGAAACACCATATATTTT. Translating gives CASSLVRVRDSGNTIYF.

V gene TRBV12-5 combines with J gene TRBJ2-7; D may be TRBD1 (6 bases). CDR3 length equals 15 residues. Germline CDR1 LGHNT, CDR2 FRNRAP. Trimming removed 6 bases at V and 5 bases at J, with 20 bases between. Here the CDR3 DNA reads TGTGCTAGTGGCTCCTCCGGGACACCCGCGAACGAGCAGTACTTC. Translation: CASGSSGTPANEQYF.

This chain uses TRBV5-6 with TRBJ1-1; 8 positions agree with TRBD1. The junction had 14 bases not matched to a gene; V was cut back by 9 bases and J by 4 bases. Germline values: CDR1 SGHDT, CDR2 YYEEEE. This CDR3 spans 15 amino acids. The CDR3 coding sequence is TGTGCCACACACCCTCAGGGGGCGTGGGGCACTGAAGCTTTCTTT. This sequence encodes CATHPQGAWGTEAFF.

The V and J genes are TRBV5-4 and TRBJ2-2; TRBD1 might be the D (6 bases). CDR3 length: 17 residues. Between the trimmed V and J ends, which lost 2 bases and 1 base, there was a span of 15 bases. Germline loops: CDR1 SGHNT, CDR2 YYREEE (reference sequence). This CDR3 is CASSLSGQIMNTGELFF. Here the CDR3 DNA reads TGTGCCAGCAGCTTATCGGGACAAATTATGAACACCGGGGAGCTGTTTTTT.

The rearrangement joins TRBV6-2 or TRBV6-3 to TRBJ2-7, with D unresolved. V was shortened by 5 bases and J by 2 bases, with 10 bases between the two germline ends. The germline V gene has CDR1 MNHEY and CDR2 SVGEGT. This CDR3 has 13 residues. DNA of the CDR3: TGTGCCAGCAGTCCCTTGGGCGCCTACGAGCAGTACTTC. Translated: CASSPLGAYEQYF.

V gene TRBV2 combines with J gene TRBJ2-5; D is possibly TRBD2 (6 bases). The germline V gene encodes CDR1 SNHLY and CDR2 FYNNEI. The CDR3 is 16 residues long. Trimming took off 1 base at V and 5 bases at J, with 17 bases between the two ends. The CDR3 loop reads CASSEDGRGIGETQYF. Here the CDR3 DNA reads TGTGCCAGCAGTGAAGACGGGCGGGGTATAGGCGAGACCCAGTACTTC.

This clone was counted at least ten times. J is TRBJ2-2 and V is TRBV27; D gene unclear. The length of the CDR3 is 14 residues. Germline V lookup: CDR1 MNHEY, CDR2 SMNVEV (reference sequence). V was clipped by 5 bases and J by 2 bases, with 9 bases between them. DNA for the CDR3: TGTGCCAGCAGTGAGACTTTTAACACCGGGGAGCTGTTTTTT. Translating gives CASSETFNTGELFF.

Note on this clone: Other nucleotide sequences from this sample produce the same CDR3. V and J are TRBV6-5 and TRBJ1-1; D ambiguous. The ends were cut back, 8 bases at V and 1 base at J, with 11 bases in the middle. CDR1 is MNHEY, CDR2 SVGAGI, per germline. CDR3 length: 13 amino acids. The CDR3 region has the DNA TGTGCCAGCTCCCCAGAGGGGAACACTGAAGCTTTCTTT. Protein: CASSPEGNTEAFF.

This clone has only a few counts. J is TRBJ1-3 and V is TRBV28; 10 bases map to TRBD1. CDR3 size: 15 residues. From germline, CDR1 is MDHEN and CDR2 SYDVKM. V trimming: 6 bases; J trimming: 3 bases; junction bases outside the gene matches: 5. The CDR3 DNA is TGTGCCAGCAGGACAGGGGGCATATATGGAAACACCATATATTTT. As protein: CASRTGGIYGNTIYF.

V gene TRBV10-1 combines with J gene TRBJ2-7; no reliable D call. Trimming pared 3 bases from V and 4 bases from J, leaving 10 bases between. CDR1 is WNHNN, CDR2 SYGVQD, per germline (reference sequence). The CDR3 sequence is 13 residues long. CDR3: CASSDTLRYEQYF. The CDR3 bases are TGCGCCAGCAGTGATACCCTGCGGTACGAGCAGTACTTC.

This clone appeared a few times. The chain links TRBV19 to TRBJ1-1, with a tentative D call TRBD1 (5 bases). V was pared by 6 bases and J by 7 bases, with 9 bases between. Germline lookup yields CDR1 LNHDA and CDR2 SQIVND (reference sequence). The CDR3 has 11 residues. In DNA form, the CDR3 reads TGTGCCAGTAGCTACAGGTTTGAAGCTTTCTTT. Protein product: CASSYRFEAFF.

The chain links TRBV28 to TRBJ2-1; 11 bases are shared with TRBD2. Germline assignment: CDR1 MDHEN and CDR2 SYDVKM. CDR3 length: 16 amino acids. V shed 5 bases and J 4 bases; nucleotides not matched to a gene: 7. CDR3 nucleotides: TGTGCCAGCAGTCCCTCGGCTAGCGGGGGGTACAATGAGCAGTTCTTC. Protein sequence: CASSPSASGGYNEQFF.

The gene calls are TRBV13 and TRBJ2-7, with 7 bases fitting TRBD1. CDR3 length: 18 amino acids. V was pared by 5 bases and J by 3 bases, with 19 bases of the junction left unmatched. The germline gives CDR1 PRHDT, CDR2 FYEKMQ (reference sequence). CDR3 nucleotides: TGTGCCAGCAGCCCTAATAGGACAGGTCTCCTCAGCGTCTACGAGCAGTACTTC. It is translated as CASSPNRTGLLSVYEQYF.

The CDR3 coding sequence is TGTGCCAGTACCGTTATCGGAACAGGGGATCGCGCTGGTGAAAAACTGTTTTTT. Translated: CASTVIGTGDRAGEKLFF. The rearrangement joins TRBV19 to TRBJ1-4; 7 nucleotides align to TRBD1. The germline CDR1 and CDR2 sequences are LNHDA and SQIVND (reference sequence). This CDR3 spans 18 amino acids. V shed 7 bases, J shed 7 bases, and the junction held 21 bases outside the gene matches.

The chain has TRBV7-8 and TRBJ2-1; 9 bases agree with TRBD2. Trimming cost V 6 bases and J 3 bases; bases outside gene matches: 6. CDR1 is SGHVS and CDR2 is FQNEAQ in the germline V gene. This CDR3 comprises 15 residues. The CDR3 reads CASSEKRGDYNEQFF. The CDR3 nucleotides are TGTGCCAGCAGTGAGAAGCGGGGGGACTACAATGAGCAGTTCTTC.

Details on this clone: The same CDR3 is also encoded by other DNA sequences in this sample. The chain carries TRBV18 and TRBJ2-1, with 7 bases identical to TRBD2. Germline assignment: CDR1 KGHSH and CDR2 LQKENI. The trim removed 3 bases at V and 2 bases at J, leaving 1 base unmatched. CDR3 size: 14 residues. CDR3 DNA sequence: TGTGCCAGCTCACCCGGACTAGCCTACAATGAGCAGTTCTTC. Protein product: CASSPGLAYNEQFF.

The CDR3 here is CASATLGGGPYEQYF. DNA for the CDR3: TGTGCCAGCGCCACCTTGGGGGGGGGACCCTACGAGCAGTACTTC. J is TRBJ2-7 and V is TRBV2; 7 bases are a match to TRBD2. Germline trimming cut 8 bases from V and 2 bases from J; bases unmatched to any gene: 12. Germline values: CDR1 SNHLY, CDR2 FYNNEI. CDR3 length: 15 amino acids.

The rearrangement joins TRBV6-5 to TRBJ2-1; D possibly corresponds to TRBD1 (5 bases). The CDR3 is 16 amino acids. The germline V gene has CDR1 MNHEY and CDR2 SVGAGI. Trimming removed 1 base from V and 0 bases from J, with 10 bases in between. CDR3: CASSYLQAFSYNEQFF. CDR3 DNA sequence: TGTGCCAGCAGTTACTTACAGGCGTTCTCCTACAATGAGCAGTTCTTC.

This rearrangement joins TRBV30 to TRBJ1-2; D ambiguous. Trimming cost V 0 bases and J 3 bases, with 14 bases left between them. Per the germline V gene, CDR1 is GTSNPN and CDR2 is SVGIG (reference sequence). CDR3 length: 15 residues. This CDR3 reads CAWSVGGSEDYGYTF. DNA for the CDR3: TGTGCCTGGAGTGTAGGAGGCAGTGAAGACTATGGCTACACCTTC.

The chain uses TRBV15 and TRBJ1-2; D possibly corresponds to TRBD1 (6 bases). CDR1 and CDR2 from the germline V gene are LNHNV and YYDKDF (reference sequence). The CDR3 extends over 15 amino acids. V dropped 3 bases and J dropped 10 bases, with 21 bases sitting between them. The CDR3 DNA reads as TGTGCCACCAGCAGGGAACATACAGGGCCGAGGGACTACACCTTC. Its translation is CATSREHTGPRDYTF.